The rows below give T cell receptor beta chains drawn from one sample of a study of T cells in Graves' hyperthyroidism and ophthalmopathy. TCRdb reanalysed the multiplex PCR reads using MiXCR and keeps one entry per CDR3 protein. The top ten hold 44% of the sample, which has over 500,000 distinct CDR3 sequences, over 45% seen once. The specimen was peripheral blood or thyroid tissue (not recorded which). These TCRs come from an adult woman with Graves' disease, either hyperthyroidism or ophthalmopathy (not recorded which). Each CDR3 is given with its conserved first and last residue.

j_gene,v_gene,CDR3aa
TRBJ2-7,TRBV9,CASSKAGHSGGEQYF
TRBJ1-1,TRBV10-3,CAISWATNTEAFF
TRBJ2-5,TRBV20-1,CSAGGVGTPYF
TRBJ1-5,TRBV10-3,CAISESSGSNEHF
TRBJ2-5,TRBV10-1,CASSESTTGKETQYF
TRBJ1-1,TRBV9,CASSDPFGNMNTEAFF
TRBJ1-3,TRBV25-1,CASSDPNVRGGAGNTIYF
TRBJ2-5,TRBV5-4,CASRRGLAGQETQYF
TRBJ2-2,TRBV10-3,CAISERGDGDTGELFF
TRBJ1-2,TRBV10-3,CASSELWSGGDGYTF
TRBJ1-2,TRBV6-5,CASSPGTAPGYTF
TRBJ1-2,TRBV7-3,CASNAPGHGLFF
TRBJ1-5,TRBV15,CATSRDRAGWMINQPQHF
TRBJ2-2,TRBV7-6,CASSLSRTGGNTGELFF
TRBJ2-7,TRBV7-8,CASSFSSGSLSYEQYF